This T cell receptor beta chain was observed in a study of PD-1 blockade in classical Hodgkin lymphoma. Points from the study as a whole: CD4+ TCR diversity climbed significantly by C4D1, unlike CD8+ TCR diversity. As was reported, newly diagnosed patients showed lower baseline TCR diversity than healthy donors did. Whatever underlies the repertoire differences (possibly disease activity or prior therapy) remains undefined.

Looked up from germline, CDR1 is SGHVS and CDR2 is FQNEAQ. There are 17 residues in the CDR3. The V and J ends lost 0 bases and 7 bases, in that order; junction bases with no gene match: 5. Here immunoSEQ multiplex PCR was the method, and the copy in TCRdb shows in-frame clones only, minus some. The data contain some 96,000 clones, roughly 92% of them singletons. No patient escaped relapse after autologous stem cell transplantation, and brentuximab vedotin exposure varied. Patients reached a best response of complete response, partial response or progressive disease. About this clone: What it binds is not known.

Sequenced material: peripheral blood mononuclear cells (PBMCs), taken at baseline. This TCR was recovered from a human donor with classical Hodgkin lymphoma. The V call is TRBV7-8, the J call TRBJ2-1; 14 nucleotides align to TRBD2. In DNA form, the CDR3 reads TGTGCCAGCAGCTTAGCGGGACTAGCGGGAGTGAGGAATGAGCAGTTCTTC. This translates into CASSLAGLAGVRNEQFF.